This TCR beta chain is from a study of cytotoxic CD8 clonotypes in ibrutinib-treated CLL. Overall study: The cohort had around 10 relapsed/refractory and around 15 treatment-naive patients, around 18 IGHV unmutated.

CDR1 is WNHNN, CDR2 SYGVQD, per germline (reference sequence). This CDR3 spans 15 amino acids. V lost 2 bases to trimming and J lost 1 base, with 11 bases between them. Depths of 1 in 200,000 to 1 in 1 million T cells were the sequencing target. Measured with immunoSEQ multiplex PCR; TCRdb has only the in-frame clones, and not every one. The sample has about 300,000 clones; about 64% are singletons. Study results and caveats: The clonality rise at ibrutinib response reflected private clonotype expansion.

This clone has more than one count but fewer than ten. The antigen is unknown. The chain has TRBV10-1 and TRBJ2-5; no firm D call. The TCR sequence derives from a human donor with chronic lymphocytic leukemia. The source material was PBMCs, sampled after 36 months of ibrutinib treatment. The CDR3 DNA reads as TGCGCCAGCAGTGAGGGCACTTCGGGCCAAGAGACCCAGTACTTC. Its translation: CASSEGTSGQETQYF.